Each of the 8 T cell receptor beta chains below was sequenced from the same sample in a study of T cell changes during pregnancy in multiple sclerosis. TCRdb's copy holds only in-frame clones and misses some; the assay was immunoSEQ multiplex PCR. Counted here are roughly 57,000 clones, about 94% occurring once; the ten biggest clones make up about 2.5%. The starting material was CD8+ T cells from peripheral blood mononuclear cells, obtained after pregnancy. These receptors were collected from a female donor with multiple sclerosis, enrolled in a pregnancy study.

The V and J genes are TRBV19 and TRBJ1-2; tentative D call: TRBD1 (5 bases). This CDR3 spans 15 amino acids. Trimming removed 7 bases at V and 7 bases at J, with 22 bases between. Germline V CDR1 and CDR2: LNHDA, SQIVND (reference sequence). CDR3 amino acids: CASIWGVGYRSGYTF. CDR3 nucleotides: TGTGCCAGTATTTGGGGCGTGGGATATCGAAGTGGCTACACCTTC.

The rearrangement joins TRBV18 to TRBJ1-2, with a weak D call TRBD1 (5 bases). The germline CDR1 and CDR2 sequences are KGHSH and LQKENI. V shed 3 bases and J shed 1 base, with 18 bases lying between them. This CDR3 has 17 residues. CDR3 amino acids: CASSPPTVSSRNYGYTF. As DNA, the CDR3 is TGTGCCAGCTCACCCCCGACAGTCAGTAGCCGTAACTATGGCTACACCTTC.

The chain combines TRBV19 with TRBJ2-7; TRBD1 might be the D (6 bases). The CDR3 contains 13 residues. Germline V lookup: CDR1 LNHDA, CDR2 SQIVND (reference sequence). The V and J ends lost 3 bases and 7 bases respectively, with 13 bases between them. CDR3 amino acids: CASSISSRGEQYF. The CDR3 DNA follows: TGTGCCAGTAGTATCAGTAGCAGGGGAGAGCAGTACTTC.

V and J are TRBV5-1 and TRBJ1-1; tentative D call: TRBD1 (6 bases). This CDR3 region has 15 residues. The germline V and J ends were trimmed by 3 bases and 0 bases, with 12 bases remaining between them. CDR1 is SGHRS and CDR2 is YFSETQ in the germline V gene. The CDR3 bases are TGCGCCAGCAGCTCATTAACAGGGTTGAACACTGAAGCTTTCTTT. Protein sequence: CASSSLTGLNTEAFF.

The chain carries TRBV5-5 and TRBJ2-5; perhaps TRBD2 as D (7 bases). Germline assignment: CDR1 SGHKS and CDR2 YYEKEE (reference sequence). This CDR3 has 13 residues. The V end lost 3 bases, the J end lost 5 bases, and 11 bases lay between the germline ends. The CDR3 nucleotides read TGTGCCAGCAGCTCGGGGGGCTGGGAGACCCAGTACTTC. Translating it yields CASSSGGWETQYF.

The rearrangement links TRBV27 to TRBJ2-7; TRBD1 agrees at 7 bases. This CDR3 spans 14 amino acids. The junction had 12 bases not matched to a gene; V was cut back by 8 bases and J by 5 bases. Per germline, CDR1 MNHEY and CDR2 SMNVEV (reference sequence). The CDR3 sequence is CASQSRQGLNEQYF. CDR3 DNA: TGTGCCAGCCAGTCCCGACAGGGCTTGAACGAGCAGTACTTC.

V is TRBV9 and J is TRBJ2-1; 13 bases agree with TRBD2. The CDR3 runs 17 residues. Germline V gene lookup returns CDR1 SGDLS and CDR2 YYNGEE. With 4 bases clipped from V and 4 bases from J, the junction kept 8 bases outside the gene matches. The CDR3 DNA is TGTGCCAGCAGCAAACGACTAGCGGGAGGTTCATACAATGAGCAGTTCTTC. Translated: CASSKRLAGGSYNEQFF.

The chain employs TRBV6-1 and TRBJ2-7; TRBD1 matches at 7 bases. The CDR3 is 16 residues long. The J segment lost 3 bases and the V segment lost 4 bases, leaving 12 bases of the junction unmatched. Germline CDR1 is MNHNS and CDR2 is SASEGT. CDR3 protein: CASSGYGQALNYEQYF. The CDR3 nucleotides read TGTGCCAGCAGTGGGTATGGACAGGCTTTAAACTACGAGCAGTACTTC.